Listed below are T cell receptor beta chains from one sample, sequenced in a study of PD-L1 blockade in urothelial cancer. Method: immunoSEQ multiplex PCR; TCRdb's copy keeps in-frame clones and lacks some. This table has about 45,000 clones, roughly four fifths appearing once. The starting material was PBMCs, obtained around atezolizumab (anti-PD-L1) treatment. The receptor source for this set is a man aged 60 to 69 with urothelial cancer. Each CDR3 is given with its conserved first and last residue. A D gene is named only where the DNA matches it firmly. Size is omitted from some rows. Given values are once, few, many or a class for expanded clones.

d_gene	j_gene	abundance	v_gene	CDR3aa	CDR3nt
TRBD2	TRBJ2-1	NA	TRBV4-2	CASSQALAGGGEQFF	TGTGCCAGCAGCCAAGCACTAGCGGGAGGTGGTGAGCAGTTCTTC
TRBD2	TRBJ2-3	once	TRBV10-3	CAISEGGSGGVTDTQYF	TGTGCCATCAGTGAGGGTGGTAGCGGGGGGGTAACAGATACGCAGTATTTT
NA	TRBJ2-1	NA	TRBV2	CASSVHSYNEQFF	TGTGCCAGCAGTGTACATTCCTACAATGAGCAGTTCTTC
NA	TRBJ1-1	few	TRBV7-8	CASTLAGANTEAFF	TGTGCCAGCACCCTGGCAGGGGCGAACACTGAAGCTTTCTTT
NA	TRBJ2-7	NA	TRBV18	CASSPPARGSYEQYF	TGTGCCAGCTCACCACCGGCACGGGGCTCCTACGAGCAGTACTTC
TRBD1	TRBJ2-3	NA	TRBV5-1	CASSLVGQVKDTQYF	TGCGCCAGCAGCTTGGTGGGACAGGTTAAAGATACGCAGTATTTT
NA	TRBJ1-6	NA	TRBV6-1	CASSEPWQNYNSPLHF	TGTGCCAGCAGCGAACCGTGGCAGAACTATAATTCACCCCTCCACTTT
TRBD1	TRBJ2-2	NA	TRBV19	CASSMTGTANTGELFF	TGTGCCAGTAGTATGACCGGGACAGCGAACACCGGGGAGCTGTTTTTT
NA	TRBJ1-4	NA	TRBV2	CASSVPGFQEEKLFF	TGTGCCAGCAGTGTGCCCGGGTTCCAAGAGGAAAAACTGTTTTTT
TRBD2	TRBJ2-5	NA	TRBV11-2	CASSLSGGEETQYF	TGTGCCAGCAGCTTGAGCGGGGGAGAAGAGACCCAGTACTTC
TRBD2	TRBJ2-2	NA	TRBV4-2	CASSQRQALAGDLTGELFF	TGTGCCAGCAGCCAACGCCAAGCTCTAGCGGGAGACCTCACCGGGGAGCTGTTTTTT
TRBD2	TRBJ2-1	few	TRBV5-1	CASSLVLGTSGGNEQFF	TGCGCCAGCAGCTTGGTTCTAGGGACTAGCGGGGGCAATGAGCAGTTCTTC
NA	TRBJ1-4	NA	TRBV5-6	CASSKQGLNEKLFF	TGTGCCAGCAGCAAGCAGGGGTTAAATGAAAAACTGTTTTTT
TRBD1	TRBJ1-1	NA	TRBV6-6	CASSYDRGGTEAFF	TGTGCCAGCAGTTATGACAGGGGTGGCACTGAAGCTTTCTTT
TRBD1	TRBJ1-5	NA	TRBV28	CASSPTRQGSGQPQHF	TGTGCCAGCAGCCCTACCCGACAGGGTTCGGGCCAGCCCCAGCATTTT
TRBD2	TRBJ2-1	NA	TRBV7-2	CASSRRGLAGADEQFF	TGTGCCAGCAGCCGGAGGGGACTAGCGGGAGCCGATGAGCAGTTCTTC
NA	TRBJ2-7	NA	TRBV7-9	CASSLVNYEQYF	TGTGCCAGCAGCTTAGTAAACTACGAGCAGTACTTC
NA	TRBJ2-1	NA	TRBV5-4	CASSLRDGGGDEQFF	TGTGCCAGCAGCTTGAGGGACGGGGGAGGCGATGAGCAGTTCTTC
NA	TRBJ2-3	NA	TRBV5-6	CASSLYRGGGIDTQYF	TGTGCCAGCAGCTTGTACAGAGGGGGGGGAATAGATACGCAGTATTTT
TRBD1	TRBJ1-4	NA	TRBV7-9	CASSLDRTGNEKLFF	TGTGCCAGCAGCTTAGATAGGACAGGGAATGAAAAACTGTTTTTT
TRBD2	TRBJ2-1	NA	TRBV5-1	CASSLTSGGVIYNEQFF	TGCGCCAGCAGCCTGACTAGCGGGGGGGTAATCTACAATGAGCAGTTCTTC
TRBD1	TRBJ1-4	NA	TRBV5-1	CASSLGGTGHEKLFF	TGCGCCAGCAGCTTGGGCGGGACAGGACATGAAAAACTGTTTTTT
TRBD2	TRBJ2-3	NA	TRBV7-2	CASSRNSGGVGADTQYF	TGTGCCAGCAGCAGAAATAGCGGGGGGGTCGGGGCGGATACGCAGTATTTT
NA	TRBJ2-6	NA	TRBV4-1	CASSQVDLLGVGANVLTF	TGCGCCAGCAGCCAAGTAGATCTCCTCGGGGTTGGGGCCAACGTCCTGACTTTC
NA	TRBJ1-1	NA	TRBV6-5	CASQGQKATEAFF	TGTGCCAGCCAAGGACAGAAGGCTACTGAAGCTTTCTTT
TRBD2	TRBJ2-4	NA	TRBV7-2	CASSSLPPLADQYF	TGTGCCAGCAGCTCTCTCCCTCCACTAGCGGATCAGTACTTC
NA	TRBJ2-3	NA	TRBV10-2	CASRGLGVSDTQYF	TGCGCCAGCAGGGGGCTAGGAGTTTCAGATACGCAGTATTTT